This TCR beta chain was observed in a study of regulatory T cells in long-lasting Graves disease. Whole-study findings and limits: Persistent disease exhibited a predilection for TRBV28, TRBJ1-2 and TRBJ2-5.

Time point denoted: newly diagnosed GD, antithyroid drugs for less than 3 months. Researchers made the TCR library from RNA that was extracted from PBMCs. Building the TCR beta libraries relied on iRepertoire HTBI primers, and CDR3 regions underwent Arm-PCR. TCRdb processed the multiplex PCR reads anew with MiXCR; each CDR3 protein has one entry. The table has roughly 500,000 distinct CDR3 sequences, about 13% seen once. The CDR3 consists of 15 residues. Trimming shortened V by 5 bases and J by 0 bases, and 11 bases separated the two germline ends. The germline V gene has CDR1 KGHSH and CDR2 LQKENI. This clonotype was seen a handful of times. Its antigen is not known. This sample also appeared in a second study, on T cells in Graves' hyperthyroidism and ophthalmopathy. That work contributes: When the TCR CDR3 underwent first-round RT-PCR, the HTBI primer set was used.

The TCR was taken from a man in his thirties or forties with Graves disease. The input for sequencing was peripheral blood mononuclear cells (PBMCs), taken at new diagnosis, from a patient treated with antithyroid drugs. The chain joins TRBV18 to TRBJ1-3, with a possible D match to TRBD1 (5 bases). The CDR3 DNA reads TGTGCCAGCTCAACACAGGCGAGCTCTGGAAACACCATATATTTT. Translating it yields CASSTQASSGNTIYF.